This T cell receptor beta chain was captured by sequencing in a study of Ad26.COV2.S vaccination and SARS-CoV-2 variants. Background on the study: Donor had been placed in the Ad26.COV2.S arm of the COV1001 trial. Doses of Ad26.COV2.S were injected into muscle once or twice, 56 days apart. Study outcomes and limitations: Placebo recipients showed lower spike-specific TCR breadth than vaccinees.

Per the germline V gene, CDR1 is MNHEY and CDR2 is SVGAGI. Trimming cost V 8 bases and J 2 bases, with 16 bases left between them. CDR3 size: 14 residues. Comments on this clone: The antigen is undetermined.

The treatment was: some 19 received Ad26.COV2.S at low or high dose, single or two shots; roughly five received placebo; per-sample allocation not given. Collection of the samples took place on day 63 after the first injection of vaccine or placebo. Assay used: immunoSEQ multiplex PCR; TCRdb lists only in-frame clones, some missing. Of about 480,000 clones detected, 70% to 90% appear once; the ten largest clones hold around 13%. The genes are TRBV6-5 and TRBJ2-7; D perhaps matches TRBD1 (5 bases). The sample was peripheral blood, taken in a trial of Ad26.COV2.S vaccine versus placebo. The source of this sequence is a person aged 18 to 65 who received the Ad26.COV2.S COVID-19 vaccine or a placebo. The CDR3 sequence: CASRRQGTTYEQYF. CDR3 bases: TGTGCCAGCCGCAGGCAGGGCACTACCTACGAGCAGTACTTC.